The T cell receptor beta chain described here comes from a study of blood T cells in healthy people across ages. With a J-beta primer mix and a sample-barcoded 5' primer, a second PCR ran 7 to 11 cycles. TCRdb reanalysed the 5' RACE reads using MiXCR and keeps one entry per CDR3 protein. The sample lists about 1,400,000 distinct CDR3 sequences; 55% to 75% were seen once. The length of the CDR3 is 15 residues. V lost 4 bases to trimming and J lost 0 bases, with 13 bases between them. CDR1 and CDR2 from the germline V gene are DFQATT and SNEGSKA (reference sequence). The sequenced sample consisted of blood. This sequence was found in a man aged 18 to 30 in good health. This chain connects TRBV20-1 to TRBJ1-5; D gene ambiguous. Here the CDR3 reads CSATPLTDSNQPQHF. The CDR3 DNA reads TGCAGTGCTACCCCCCTAACAGATAGCAATCAGCCCCAGCATTTT.